This is a list of T cell receptor beta chains from one sample in a study of T cell responses to AZD1222 COVID-19 vaccine. Produced via immunoSEQ multiplex PCR; TCRdb's table is partial and in-frame only. The sample shows 190,000 or so clones, 93% of them seen only once. The source material was peripheral blood, sampled 28 days after the second AZD1222 dose. The source is an adult who received the AZD1222 COVID-19 vaccine. The CDR3 runs from the conserved cysteine through the conserved F or W.

cdr3_length: 15
v_call: TRBV9
cdr3_aa: CASSPWSATYNEQFF

cdr3_length: 15
v_call: TRBV5-8
cdr3_aa: CASRKSGGPVGELFF

cdr3_length: 16
v_call: TRBV19
cdr3_aa: CASSPGPKTNNSPLHF

cdr3_length: 17
v_call: TRBV18
cdr3_aa: CASSQNQNRGRATEAFF

cdr3_length: 16
v_call: TRBV25-1
cdr3_aa: CASSGGGPRIYNEQFF

cdr3_length: 15
v_call: TRBV6-5
cdr3_aa: CASSLTYRLNSPLHF

cdr3_length: 16
v_call: TRBV6-5
cdr3_aa: CASSFSELLSGNTIYF

cdr3_length: 13
v_call: TRBV30
cdr3_aa: CAWNTDTSYEQYF

cdr3_length: 16
v_call: TRBV9
cdr3_aa: CASSPPEGGVADTQYF

cdr3_length: 14
v_call: TRBV9
cdr3_aa: CASSVVENMGEAFF

cdr3_length: 14
v_call: TRBV2
cdr3_aa: CASSRGLDTDTQYF

cdr3_length: 15
v_call: TRBV7-6
cdr3_aa: CASTSLADNTGELFF

cdr3_length: 12
v_call: TRBV7-8
cdr3_aa: CASSLDMGPQHF

cdr3_length: 14
v_call: TRBV2
cdr3_aa: CASSAAGVAYGYTF

cdr3_length: 13
v_call: TRBV15
cdr3_aa: CATSRTSTDTQYF